Below, one T cell receptor (beta chain) is given with its context. The antigen remains unidentified. The data were obtained in a study of shared clonotypes between healthy human individuals. General study findings and limits: Only blood was sampled, and tissue TCR repertoires likely differ from blood ones. Generation of non-shared clonotypes was less probable than generation of clonotypes shared by all four donors.

Per germline, CDR1 SGHTA and CDR2 FQGNSA. CDR3 length: 16 amino acids. V gave up 1 base and J gave up 1 base, with 13 bases separating them. Over several immunoSEQ plates, each subset's genomic DNA was distributed in even portions. Assay: immunoSEQ multiplex PCR; the TCRdb copy retains only in-frame clones and omits some. The sample includes 2,100,000 or so clones, approximately 96% seen only once; the top ten take 0.13%. The chain carries TRBV7-2 and TRBJ2-5; D is possibly TRBD2 (6 bases). The origin of this receptor is a man between 18 and 35 years old in good health. Sequenced: naive CD4+ T cells sorted from blood. Subset in this sample: CD45RA+ positively selected. CDR3 bases: TGTGCCAGCAGCTTAGGCGCGGGGCTAATCCAAGAGACCCAGTACTTC. Translation: CASSLGAGLIQETQYF. The variable domain in full, completed from reference TRBV7-2 and TRBJ2-5, reads GAGVSQSPSNKVTEKGKDVELRCDPISGHTALYWYRQSLGQGLEFLIYFQGNSAPDKSGLPSDRFSAERTGGSVSTLTIQRTQQEDSAVYLCASSLGAGLIQETQYFGPGTRLLVL.